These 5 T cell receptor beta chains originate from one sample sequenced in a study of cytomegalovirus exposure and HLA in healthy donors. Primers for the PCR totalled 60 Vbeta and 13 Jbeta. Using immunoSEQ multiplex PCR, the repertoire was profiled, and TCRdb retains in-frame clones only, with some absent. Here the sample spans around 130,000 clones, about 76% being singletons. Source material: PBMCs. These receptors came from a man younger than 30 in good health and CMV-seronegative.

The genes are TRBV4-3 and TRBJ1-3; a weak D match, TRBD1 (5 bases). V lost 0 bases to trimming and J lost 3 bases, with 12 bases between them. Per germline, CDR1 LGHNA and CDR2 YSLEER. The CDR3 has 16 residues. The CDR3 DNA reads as TGCGCCAGCAGCCAAGATCCCAGGGCTGGTGGAAACACCATATATTTT. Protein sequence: CASSQDPRAGGNTIYF.

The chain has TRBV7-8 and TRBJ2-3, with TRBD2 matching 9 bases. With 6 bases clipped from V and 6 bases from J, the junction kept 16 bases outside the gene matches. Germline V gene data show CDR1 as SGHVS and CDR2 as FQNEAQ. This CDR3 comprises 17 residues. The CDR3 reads CASRVNSAGGPGDTQYF. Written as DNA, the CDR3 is TGTGCCAGCAGGGTAAATTCGGCGGGAGGGCCTGGCGATACGCAGTATTTT.

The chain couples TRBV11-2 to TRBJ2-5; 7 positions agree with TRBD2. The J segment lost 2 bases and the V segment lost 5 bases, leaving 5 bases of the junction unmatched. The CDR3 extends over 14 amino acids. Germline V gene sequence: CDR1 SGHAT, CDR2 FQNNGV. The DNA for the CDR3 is TGTGCCAGCAGCATGGGACTATTACAAGAGACCCAGTACTTC. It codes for CASSMGLLQETQYF.

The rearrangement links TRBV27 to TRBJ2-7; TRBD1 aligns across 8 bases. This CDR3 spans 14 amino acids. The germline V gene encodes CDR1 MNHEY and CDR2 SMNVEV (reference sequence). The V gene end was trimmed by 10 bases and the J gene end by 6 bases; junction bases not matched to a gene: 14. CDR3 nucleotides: TGTGCCACCGCTTTTAGGACAGGGATTGGCGAGCAGTACTTC. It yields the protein CATAFRTGIGEQYF.

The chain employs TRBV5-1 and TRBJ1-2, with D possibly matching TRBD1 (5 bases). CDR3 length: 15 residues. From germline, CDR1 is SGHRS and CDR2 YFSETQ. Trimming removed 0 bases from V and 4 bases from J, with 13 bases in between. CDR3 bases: TGCGCCAGCAGCTTGGAAGCCAGGGTGGGCTATGGCTACACCTTC. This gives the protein CASSLEARVGYGYTF.